The source of this T cell receptor beta chain is a study of metastatic and nonmetastatic thyroid tumors. As for the study in general: For malignant and benign thyroid patients, tumor or nodule tissue and blood were the sources whose repertoires were compared. Study-level results: Relative to benign nodules, malignant thyroid tumors were reportedly characterized by significantly elevated TCR beta diversity in blood and tumor.

Trimming shortened V by 8 bases and J by 0 bases, and 9 bases separated the two germline ends. This CDR3 has 13 amino acids. Germline V gives CDR1 SNHLY, CDR2 FYNNEI. In the authors' methods: CDR3 was compared across clinicopathological groups, and the resulting differences were used to build a distant-metastasis classifier for papillary thyroid cancer. TCRdb reassembled clones from the PCR reads with MiXCR. V and J calls and clone size were set by TCRdb, not the authors. The sample lists approximately 13,000 clones, approximately 22% occurring once. Every patient was untreated before thyroid surgery. This clone was seen repeatedly, ten times or more. What it binds is unknown.

The receptor comes from a female donor with papillary thyroid cancer or a benign thyroid nodule (not recorded which). Some clones in this sample may be carry-over from other donors' samples. This chain joins TRBV2 and TRBJ2-3; a possible D gene is TRBD2 (5 bases). The sample was blood. CDR3 coding DNA: TGTGCCAGCGGGAGAGATAGCACAGATACGCAGTATTTT. It specifies CASGRDSTDTQYF.